The table lists the clone carrying this TCR beta chain with a few counts. TRB rearrangements spanning V, D and J were amplified using mixed TRB-A/B primers. TCRdb analysed the multiplex PCR reads with MiXCR anew, one entry per CDR3 protein. Of around 2,700 distinct CDR3 sequences detected, roughly a quarter appear once; the ten largest clones hold 45% to 70%. The sample originates from a study of T cell repertoires in aging, cancer and after chemotherapy. Amplification of TCR beta used genomic DNA extracted from peripheral blood. CDR3 length equals 16 residues. Germline V CDR1 and CDR2: SEHNR, FQNEAQ (reference sequence). With V trimmed by 0 bases and J by 5 bases, 7 bases remained unmatched.

The chain carries TRBV7-9 and TRBJ2-3; 8 bases agree with TRBD2. This sequence originates from a human donor with a solid tumor. The specimen was blood. CDR3 sequence reads: CASSLAGLVMVDTQYF. CDR3 nucleotide sequence: TGTGCCAGCAGCTTAGCGGGACTAGTTATGGTAGATACGCAGTATTTT.